This T cell receptor beta chain was sequenced in a study of T cell repertoires in cytomegalovirus infection. General observations from the study: The ex vivo response showed dominance by HLA-C-restricted CMV-specific TCR beta clonotypes.

The CDR3 sequence is 16 residues long. Losses at the gene ends were 7 bases for V and 8 bases for J; bases not matched to a gene: 14. Germline values: CDR1 SGHVS, CDR2 FNYEAQ. This clonotype was detected once. Its specificity is not known. A read error is possible here, since a much larger clone lies one base away. TCRdb redid the calling of the reads with MiXCR, one entry per CDR3 protein. In the table there are approximately 630,000 distinct CDR3 sequences, 24% of which are singletons. The rearrangement joins TRBV7-6 to TRBJ2-1, with TRBD1 matching 10 bases. Sequencing was done on a sample of CD8+ T cells from PBMCs. The TCR originated in a human donor in good health (CMV status not recorded). Some clones in this sample may be carry-over from other donors' samples. CDR3 loop: CASNTRDRGAKDEQFF. The CDR3, as DNA: TGTGCCAGCAACACCCGGGACAGGGGAGCCAAGGATGAGCAGTTCTTC.